One T cell receptor beta chain is described in this entry. The target antigen is unknown. Individual cDNA molecules received unique molecular identifiers during library preparation. In TCRdb, the 5' RACE reads were re-called with MiXCR into one record per CDR3 protein. The sample includes some 40,000 distinct CDR3 sequences, 4.7% of them seen just once. Germline V gives CDR1 SGHTA, CDR2 FQGNSA. The CDR3 spans 14 residues. V was cut by 5 bases and J by 5 bases, with 16 bases left in between. The sample is drawn from a study of early T cells in non-severe SARS-CoV-2 infection. The overall study: Sequenced bulk RNA came from whole blood that was unsorted, and chains were unpaired.

Whole-study findings and limits: VDJdb-based matching was biased toward anti-spike CD8 responses and missed private and CD4 specificities.

Sequenced input: whole blood. This chain joins TRBV7-2 and TRBJ2-7; D may be TRBD1 or TRBD2 (6 bases each). The sequence derives from an adult who was a healthcare worker with PCR-confirmed SARS-CoV-2 infection or an uninfected control (not recorded which). The CDR3 region is CASSLTGTGDEQYF. CDR3 coding DNA: TGTGCCAGCAGCCTAACAGGGACTGGCGACGAGCAGTACTTC. The full variable domain, rest sourced from reference TRBV7-2 and TRBJ2-7, is GAGVSQSPSNKVTEKGKDVELRCDPISGHTALYWYRQSLGQGLEFLIYFQGNSAPDKSGLPSDRFSAERTGGSVSTLTIQRTQQEDSAVYLCASSLTGTGDEQYFGPGTRLTVT.